This T cell receptor beta chain was recorded in a study of Ad26.COV2.S vaccination and SARS-CoV-2 variants (dated by TCRdb to 2020 to 2022). Regarding the complete study: Donors in the vaccine arm were drawn from COV1001, a multicentre, randomized, double-blind, placebo-controlled phase I-IIa trial testing Ad26.COV2.S in healthy adults. A total of around 32 samples were included in the TCR-sequenced set, comprising approximately 20 Ad26.COV2.S vaccine recipients, 5 placebo recipients and 8 SARS-CoV-2 convalescent individuals. Sequencing of the TCRbeta repertoire served to evaluate the specificity and breadth of SARS-CoV-2-reactive T cell receptors following Ad26.COV2.S vaccination. Ad26.COV2.S was administered intramuscularly at 5 x 10^10 or 1 x 10^11 viral particles, either as a single shot or as two shots given 56 days apart. Throughout the experiments and outcome assessment, investigators stayed blinded to trial group allocation. Trial participants were randomized into five groups of five: low-dose or high-dose Ad26.COV2.S given once or twice, or placebo on both occasions.

Study-wide conclusions, independent of this receptor: The study lacked the statistical power to compare responses across vaccine doses or regimens. After vaccination, substantial breadth of spike-specific CD8+ and CD4+ T cell responses was reported. Spike-specific TCR breadth was higher in Ad26.COV2.S recipients than in placebo recipients (P = 0.0014). According to the authors, total T cell responses may have been underestimated by the TCR breadth and depth analyses. Non-spike TCR breadth was comparable between vaccine and placebo recipients, consistent with the vaccine containing only spike.

In the case of this clone: Its antigen has not been determined. The record has no base qualities; no much larger clone is one base away.

The treatment or condition tag for this specimen amounts to: roughly 19 received Ad26.COV2.S at low or high dose, single or two shots; 5 received placebo; per-sample allocation not given. For vaccine and placebo recipients, the sequenced repertoires came from samples collected on day 63 after the first injection. Between 29 July and 7 August 2020, Cohort 1b enrolled 25 adults aged 18-55 years at one site in Boston, USA. Ad26.COV2.S was a replication-incompetent adenovirus type 26 vector expressing a prefusion-stabilized SARS-CoV-2 spike protein from the original Wuhan strain. TCRbeta CDR3 regions were sequenced with the immunoSEQ Assay. After extraction, genomic DNA underwent amplification by bias-controlled multiplex PCR, followed by high-throughput sequencing. As for the authors' bioinformatics: To quantify the absolute abundance of every unique TCRbeta CDR3 region, sequences were collapsed and filtered. T cell fraction was estimated by normalization of TCRbeta template counts to usable DNA, with usable DNA being measured through amplification of reference genes present in all nucleated cells. Repertoire TCRs were annotated as SARS-CoV-2-specific when V gene, CDR3 amino acid sequence and J gene were exactly matched to a known reactive TCR set. The reference SARS-CoV-2 TCR set came from MIRA and was filtered for enrichment in COVID-19-positive ImmuneCODE repertoires, removing public or cross-reactive TCRs. Using the MIRA antigens, annotated TCRs were further analysed by specific ORF or by position within an ORF. Depth was the summed frequency of annotated unique rearrangements, while breadth was defined as annotated unique rearrangements over total unique productive rearrangements. TCR breadth was compared between groups using two-sided Wilcoxon rank-sum tests. TCRdb's version of the immuneACCESS table is confined to in-frame rearrangements and falls short of the full clone set. An unresolved V gene accounts for under half of the shortfall where checked; the remainder is of unknown origin. The V and J calls and the clone size are those of that table, but D and trimming were determined from the DNA. In all, the sample holds about 370,000 clones, and about nine tenths of those were seen once. The ten largest clones take up approximately 3.7% of the sample.

The source material was peripheral blood, sampled in a trial of Ad26.COV2.S vaccine versus placebo. This TCR was sampled from a person aged 18-65 years who received the Ad26.COV2.S COVID-19 vaccine or a placebo.

The CDR3 reads CASSSRRLQGTGELFF. The bases are TGTGCCAGCAGCAGCCGTCGGCTCCAGGGCACCGGGGAGCTGTTTTTT. The V and J segments used are TRBV7-9 and TRBJ2-2, with a tentative D gene TRBD1 over 5 matching bases. Spanning cysteine to phenylalanine, the CDR3 consists of 16 amino acids. Only the CDR3 portion is preserved as DNA: 48 bases, with reading frame beginning at the first base. V loses 5 bases, J loses 4 bases, and the germline ends lie 17 bases apart. As encoded in the germline V gene (reference sequence), CDR1 is SEHNR while CDR2 is FQNEAQ.